The T cell receptor beta chain under discussion was sequenced for a study of chemoradiotherapy in HPV16-positive cancers. About the study: A couple of HPV16-positive patients' cells yielded candidate HPV-specific clones and common motifs.

Study results and limitations: HPV-responsive T-cell expansion during chemoradiotherapy was linked to improved recurrence-free survival in HPV16-positive patients. The functional HPV-specific definition rests on just two HPV16-positive patients.

V was trimmed by 6 bases and J by 0 bases, leaving 12 bases between them. This CDR3 has 14 residues. Per the germline V gene, CDR1 is MRHNA and CDR2 is SNTAGT. Repertoires were sampled repeatedly during chemoradiotherapy. Remarks on this clone: Its antigen is not identified.

Profiled with immunoSEQ multiplex PCR; TCRdb holds only in-frame clones, not every one. The sample has roughly 450 clones; about 85% are singletons. The sequence was collected from a human donor with HPV-associated anogenital cancer. The sequences come from tumor tissue, collected from a patient who underwent chemoradiotherapy. This sequence joins TRBV6-4 and TRBJ2-7, with D tentatively TRBD1 (6 bases). The CDR3 is CASSRTANSYEQYF. CDR3 bases: TGTGCCAGCAGCCGGACAGCTAACTCCTACGAGCAGTACTTC.